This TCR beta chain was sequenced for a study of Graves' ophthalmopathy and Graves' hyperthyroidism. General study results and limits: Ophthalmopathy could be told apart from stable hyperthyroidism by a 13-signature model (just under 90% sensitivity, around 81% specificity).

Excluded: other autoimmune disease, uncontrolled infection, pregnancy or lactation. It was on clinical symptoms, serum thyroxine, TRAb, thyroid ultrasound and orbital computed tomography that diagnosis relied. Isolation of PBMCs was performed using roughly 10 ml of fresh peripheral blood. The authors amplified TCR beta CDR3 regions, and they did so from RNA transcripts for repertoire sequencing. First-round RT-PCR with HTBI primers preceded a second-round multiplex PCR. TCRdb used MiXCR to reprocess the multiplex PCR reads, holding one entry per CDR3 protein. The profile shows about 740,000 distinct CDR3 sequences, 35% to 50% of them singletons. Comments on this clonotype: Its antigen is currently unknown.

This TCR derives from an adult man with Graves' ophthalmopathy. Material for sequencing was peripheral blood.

Here the CDR3 reads CASEAGELFF. The CDR3 nucleotides are TGTGCCAGTGAAGCGGGGGAGCTGTTTTTT. The rearrangement joins TRBV7-9 to TRBJ2-2; no clear D gene. The CDR3 sequence is 10 residues long. Germline V gene sequence: CDR1 SEHNR, CDR2 FQNEAQ (reference sequence). V lost 9 bases and J lost 8, with 7 bases in between.